The 17 T cell receptor beta chains listed next were all sequenced from one sample in a study of blood T cell repertoires in COVID-19 (dated by TCRdb to 2020 to 2022). The protocol used for the library was the immunoSEQ multiplex PCR assay. This is the immuneACCESS table as TCRdb keeps it, with only in-frame sequences that have V and J called. A part of the clones is gone; compared with another copy, unresolved V genes explain less than half, and the rest is unexplained. Across this sample there are 250,000 to 300,000 clones, with 83% seen only once. The leading ten clones occupy over 4.5% of the sample. Sequenced input: peripheral blood. The receptors derive from a man aged 55 to 69 who had recovered from COVID-19.

The chain recombines TRBV14 with TRBJ2-3; 7 bases map to TRBD1. CDR1 and CDR2 from the germline V gene are SGHDN and FVKESK. V shed 4 bases, J shed 1 base, and the junction held 5 bases outside the gene matches. The length of the CDR3 is 15 residues. The CDR3 DNA reads TGTGCCAGCAGCCGGGACAGCCGCGGCACAGATACGCAGTATTTT. It encodes CASSRDSRGTDTQYF.

The chain has TRBV4-2 and TRBJ2-1; D is unresolved. V lost 0 bases, J lost 2 bases, and 8 bases lay in between. In germline, CDR1 is LGHNA, CDR2 YNFKEQ. The CDR3 sequence is 15 residues long. As DNA, the CDR3 is TGTGCCAGCAGCCAAGAGAGGAGTGCCTACAATGAGCAGTTCTTC. Translated, it gives CASSQERSAYNEQFF.

V and J are TRBV4-2 and TRBJ2-1, with 7 bases aligning to TRBD2. CDR1 is LGHNA and CDR2 is YNFKEQ in the germline V gene. This CDR3 spans 17 amino acids. J lost 9 bases, V lost 3 bases, and 17 bases had no gene match. CDR3 residues: CASSQVGRGGPSGEQFF. The CDR3, as DNA: TGTGCCAGCAGCCAGGTGGGGCGGGGAGGGCCCTCCGGTGAGCAGTTCTTC.

This chain uses TRBV19 with TRBJ2-1, with 11 positions matching TRBD2. Germline V gives CDR1 LNHDA, CDR2 SQIVND (reference sequence). The ends lost 1 base at V and 3 bases at J; junction bases unmatched: 2. The CDR3 covers 16 residues. The CDR3 region has the DNA TGTGCCAGTAGTATAGGTACTAGCGGGGGCTACAATGAGCAGTTCTTC. This codes for CASSIGTSGGYNEQFF.

The chain has TRBV6-5 and TRBJ2-7; 12 nucleotides agree with TRBD2. The CDR3 runs 16 residues. CDR1 and CDR2 (germline): MNHEY, SVGAGI. Trimming took 5 bases from V and 2 from J; bases not matched to a gene: 7. The CDR3 DNA reads TGTGCCAGCAGTAACTATCTAGCGGGAGGGACCTACGAGCAGTACTTC. This translates into CASSNYLAGGTYEQYF.

The CDR3 sequence: CASSVAPSSYNSPLHF. CDR3 nucleotides: TGTGCCAGCAGCGTAGCTCCCAGCTCCTATAATTCACCCCTCCACTTT. This rearrangement joins TRBV9 to TRBJ1-6; D not certain. V gave up 0 bases and J gave up 0 bases, with 7 bases separating them. Germline V gives CDR1 SGDLS, CDR2 YYNGEE. The CDR3 covers 16 residues.

This clone was counted only a few times. V and J are TRBV28 and TRBJ2-7, with 8 bases lining up with TRBD1. The V gene's germline CDR1 is MDHEN and CDR2 SYDVKM. This CDR3 spans 15 amino acids. The junction had 11 bases not matched to a gene; V was cut back by 3 bases and J by 7 bases. The CDR3 protein is CASSFTGTGGGEQYF. CDR3 nucleotides: TGTGCCAGCAGTTTTACCGGGACAGGAGGGGGGGAGCAGTACTTC.

This clone occurred a few times. This chain uses TRBV4-2 with TRBJ2-7, with no clear D. V was shortened by 0 bases and J by 0 bases, with 6 bases between the two germline ends. This CDR3 spans 14 amino acids. Germline loops: CDR1 LGHNA, CDR2 YNFKEQ. CDR3 coding DNA: TGTGCCAGCAGCCAAGATGAGCGCTCCTACGAGCAGTACTTC. It codes for CASSQDERSYEQYF.

This clone was counted once. V and J are TRBV5-1 and TRBJ2-3; perhaps TRBD1 as D (6 bases). Germline values: CDR1 SGHRS, CDR2 YFSETQ. The CDR3 sequence is 13 residues long. Trimming removed 5 bases from V and 10 bases from J, with 17 bases in between. CDR3 bases: TGCGCCAGCAGTTATAACAGGGCAGAGGCGCAGTATTTT. This codes for CASSYNRAEAQYF. The entire variable domain, with the rest obtained from reference TRBV5-1 and TRBJ2-3, is as follows: KAGVTQTPRYLIKTRGQQVTLSCSPISGHRSVSWYQQTPGQGLQFLFEYFSETQRNKGNFPGRFSGRQFSNSRSEMNVSTLELGDSALYLCASSYNRAEAQYFGPGTRLTVL.

The chain combines TRBV27 with TRBJ2-1; D not resolved. V shed 5 bases and J shed 12 bases, with 17 bases lying between them. From germline, CDR1 is MNHEY and CDR2 SMNVEV (reference sequence). The CDR3 totals 13 residues. In DNA form, the CDR3 reads TGTGCCAGCAGTCCCCGACCTAGTAGGCGGCAGTTCTTC. Amino acids: CASSPRPSRRQFF.

The gene calls are TRBV19 and TRBJ2-1; D unclear. Trimming left V 9 bases short and J 7 bases short, with 16 bases between. CDR1 is LNHDA, CDR2 SQIVND, per germline (reference sequence). The CDR3 runs to 13 residues. Here the CDR3 reads CARGLRVTNEQFF. CDR3 nucleotide sequence: TGTGCCAGAGGCCTACGGGTTACGAATGAGCAGTTCTTC.

This clone was seen only a few times. J is TRBJ1-6 and V is TRBV7-9; 9 bases line up with TRBD1. V lost 1 base, J lost 7 bases, and 5 bases stayed unmatched. Per germline, CDR1 SEHNR and CDR2 FQNEAQ (reference sequence). This CDR3 is 16 amino acids long. The CDR3 loop is CASSLGTGQGNSPLHF. The CDR3 DNA is TGTGCCAGCAGCTTAGGTACGGGACAGGGCAATTCACCCCTCCACTTT. Variable domain in full (rest from reference TRBV7-9 and TRBJ1-6): DTGVSQNPRHKITKRGQNVTFRCDPISEHNRLYWYRQTLGQGPEFLTYFQNEAQLEKSRLLSDRFSAERPKGSFSTLEIQRTEQGDSAMYLCASSLGTGQGNSPLHFGNGTRLTVT.

CDR3 sequence reads: CASSQDLGVGKLFF. The CDR3 coding sequence is TGTGCCAGCAGCCAAGATTTAGGGGTGGGAAAACTGTTTTTT. The genes are TRBV3-1 (or the pseudogene TRBV3-2) and TRBJ1-4; TRBD1 might be the D (5 bases). Trimming left V 0 bases short and J 10 bases short, with 12 bases between. Germline CDR1 is LGHDT and CDR2 is YNNKEL (reference sequence). There are 14 residues in the CDR3.

The chain is built from TRBV18 and TRBJ1-4; D ambiguous. The CDR3 extends over 13 amino acids. The V end was cut by 6 bases, the J end by 11 bases, with 16 bases between. The V gene's germline CDR1 is KGHSH and CDR2 LQKENI. CDR3 DNA: TGTGCCAGCTCGTCCACCGGGAAGCGGAAACTGTTTTTT. It specifies CASSSTGKRKLFF.

The rearrangement uses TRBV3-1 (or the pseudogene TRBV3-2) and TRBJ2-7; 14 bases are a match to TRBD2. The CDR3 length is 15 residues. Trimming removed 3 bases from V and 4 bases from J; junction bases left unmatched: 2. Germline CDR1 LGHDT, CDR2 YNNKEL (reference sequence). CDR3 DNA sequence: TGTGCCAGCAGCCAGGGACTAGCGGGAGTATACGAGCAGTACTTC. Amino acid sequence: CASSQGLAGVYEQYF.

The genes are TRBV2 and TRBJ1-1; maybe TRBD1 (6 bases). V shed 5 bases and J shed 3 bases, with 13 bases lying between them. Germline V gene sequence: CDR1 SNHLY, CDR2 FYNNEI. This CDR3 is 14 amino acids long. CDR3 residues: CASSKGVVDTEAFF. Here the CDR3 DNA reads TGTGCCAGCAGTAAGGGGGTAGTTGACACTGAAGCTTTCTTT.

The J gene is TRBJ2-7, the V gene TRBV5-1; 14 bases align to TRBD2. With 5 bases clipped from V and 5 bases from J, the junction kept 6 bases outside the gene matches. CDR3 length: 15 residues. Germline CDR1 SGHRS, CDR2 YFSETQ. The DNA of the CDR3 is TGCGCCAGCAGGGAGCCGGGACTAGCGGGAGACGAGCAGTACTTC. It is translated as CASREPGLAGDEQYF.